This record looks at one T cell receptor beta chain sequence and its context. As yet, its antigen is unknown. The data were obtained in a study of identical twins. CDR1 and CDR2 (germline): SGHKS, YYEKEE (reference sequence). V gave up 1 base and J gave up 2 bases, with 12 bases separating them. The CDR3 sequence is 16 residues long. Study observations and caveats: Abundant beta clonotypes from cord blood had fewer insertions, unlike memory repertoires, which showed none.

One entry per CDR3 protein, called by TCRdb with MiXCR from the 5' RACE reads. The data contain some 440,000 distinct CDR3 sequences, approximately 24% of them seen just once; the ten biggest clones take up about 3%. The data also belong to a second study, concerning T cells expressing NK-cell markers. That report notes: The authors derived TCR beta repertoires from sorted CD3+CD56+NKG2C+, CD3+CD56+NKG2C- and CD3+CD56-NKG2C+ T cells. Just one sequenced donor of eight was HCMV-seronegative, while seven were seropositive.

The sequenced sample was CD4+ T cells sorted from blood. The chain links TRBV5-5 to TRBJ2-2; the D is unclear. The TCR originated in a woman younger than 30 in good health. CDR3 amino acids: CASSLPGLLNTGELFF. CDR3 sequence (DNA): TGTGCCAGCAGCTTGCCAGGCCTTTTAAACACCGGGGAGCTGTTTTTT.